These 14 T cell receptor beta chains were all obtained from the same sample, sequenced in a study of blood T cells in healthy people across ages. Sample-barcoded 5' priming and a J-beta primer mix drove a second PCR of about 7 to 12 cycles. A single record per CDR3 protein comes from TCRdb applying MiXCR to the 5' RACE reads. The sample gives 1.5 million to 2 million distinct CDR3 sequences, 28% of which show up once; 6.5% to 8.5% is in the top ten. Sequenced material: blood. Receptor source: a young woman in good health.

This clonotype was recorded a few times. The gene calls are TRBV29-1 and TRBJ1-4; D is perhaps TRBD1 (6 bases). CDR1 and CDR2 (germline): SQVTM, ANQGSEA. V lost 3 bases and J lost 6, with 14 bases in between. The CDR3 runs to 14 residues. CDR3 nucleotide sequence: TGCAGCGTTGAGATCCGGGGGCTGGATGAAAAACTGTTTTTT. The encoded protein is CSVEIRGLDEKLFF. The complete variable domain, with remaining parts taken from reference TRBV29-1 and TRBJ1-4, reads SAVISQKPSRDICQRGTSLTIQCQVDSQVTMMFWYRQQPGQSLTLIATANQGSEATYESGFVIDKFPISRPNLTFSTLTVSNMSPEDSSIYLCSVEIRGLDEKLFFGSGTQLSVL.

The V and J genes are TRBV15 and TRBJ1-5; no definite D call. The CDR3 spans 12 residues. CDR1 and CDR2 from the germline V gene are LNHNV and YYDKDF (reference sequence). Trimming left V 0 bases short and J 8 bases short, with 5 bases between. This CDR3 reads CATSRDLEPQHF. The CDR3 DNA sequence: TGTGCCACCAGCAGAGATCTCGAGCCCCAGCATTTT. The entire variable domain, with the rest obtained from reference TRBV15 and TRBJ1-5, is as follows: DAMVIQNPRYQVTQFGKPVTLSCSQTLNHNVMYWYQQKSSQAPKLLFHYYDKDFNNEADTPDNFQSRRPNTSFCFLDIRSPGLGDTAMYLCATSRDLEPQHFGDGTRLSIL.

This clonotype has more than one count but fewer than ten. The gene calls are TRBV20-1 and TRBJ1-2, with 10 bases matching TRBD1. CDR1 is DFQATT, CDR2 SNEGSKA, per germline (reference sequence). The CDR3 sequence is 13 residues long. V was clipped by 6 bases and J by 8 bases; unmatched bases: 9. CDR3 region: CSASTGGATGYTF. Here the CDR3 DNA reads TGCAGTGCCTCGACAGGGGGCGCGACCGGCTACACCTTC.

The chain has TRBV5-1 and TRBJ1-1, with D perhaps TRBD1 (6 bases). The CDR3 runs to 13 residues. Trimming shortened V by 5 bases and J by 4 bases, and 12 bases separated the two germline ends. Per the germline V gene, CDR1 is SGHRS and CDR2 is YFSETQ. Written as DNA, the CDR3 is TGCGCCAGCAGTTACGGGGACACCACTGAAGCTTTCTTT. Encoded protein: CASSYGDTTEAFF.

The genes are TRBV5-1 and TRBJ1-1; no definite D call. This CDR3 comprises 14 residues. Per the germline V gene, CDR1 is SGHRS and CDR2 is YFSETQ. V shed 5 bases and J shed 0 bases, with 11 bases lying between them. CDR3 bases: TGCGCCAGCAGTGGCCCCCCGTTGAACACTGAAGCTTTCTTT. This gives the protein CASSGPPLNTEAFF.

The rearrangement joins TRBV2 to TRBJ1-1; TRBD1 aligns across 9 bases. With V trimmed by 0 bases and J by 6 bases, 8 bases remained unmatched. Germline loops: CDR1 SNHLY, CDR2 FYNNEI. This CDR3 comprises 16 residues. This chain's CDR3 is CASSEAGTGFRPEAFF. The CDR3 DNA reads TGTGCCAGCAGTGAAGCCGGGACAGGGTTTCGCCCTGAAGCTTTCTTT.

The CDR3 loop is CAGSAPGLSDNEQFF. CDR3 coding DNA: TGTGCAGGCAGCGCCCCTGGGCTCTCAGACAATGAGCAGTTCTTC. The chain links TRBV13 to TRBJ2-1, with no clear D. CDR1 is PRHDT, CDR2 FYEKMQ, per germline (reference sequence). The CDR3 covers 15 residues.

Note on this clonotype: Given a much more abundant clone one base away, this may be a read error. The rearrangement uses TRBV12-3 or TRBV12-4 and TRBJ2-5; no clear D gene. Near its end, the DNA agrees better with TRBJ2-7, so the J call may be wrong. This CDR3 region has 13 residues. CDR3 loop: CASSIRRTCEQYF. The CDR3 bases are TGTGCCAGCAGTATTCGTCGGACCTGCGAGCAGTACTTC.

This clonotype was detected ten times or more. V usage is TRBV5-6 and J usage is TRBJ2-1; no definite D call. The germline gives CDR1 SGHDT, CDR2 YYEEEE. V was shortened by 0 bases and J by 10 bases, with 5 bases between the two germline ends. There are 11 residues in the CDR3. The DNA for the CDR3 is TGTGCCAGCAGCTTGGAGTACGAGCAGTTCTTC. Amino acids: CASSLEYEQFF.

In this sample, this clonotype turned up many times. The chain combines TRBV5-6 with TRBJ2-1, with 10 positions matching TRBD1. V lost 4 bases and J lost 7; bases outside the gene matches: 5. The CDR3 spans 14 residues. CDR1 is SGHDT, CDR2 YYEEEE, per germline. CDR3 sequence reads: CASSRDRGLNEQFF. CDR3 coding DNA: TGTGCCAGCAGCCGGGACAGGGGTTTGAATGAGCAGTTCTTC. The entire variable domain, with the rest obtained from reference TRBV5-6 and TRBJ2-1, is as follows: DAGVTQSPTHLIKTRGQQVTLRCSPKSGHDTVSWYQQALGQGPQFIFQYYEEEERQRGNFPDRFSGHQFPNYSSELNVNALLLGDSALYLCASSRDRGLNEQFFGPGTRLTVL.

The gene calls are TRBV6-5 and TRBJ1-1; weak D call: TRBD1 (5 bases). Germline V gives CDR1 MNHEY, CDR2 SVGAGI. V lost 8 bases and J 3 bases, leaving 22 bases between the germline ends. The CDR3 has 16 residues. The CDR3 region is CASSRGAQGPYTEAFF. CDR3 DNA: TGTGCCAGCTCCCGTGGGGCGCAGGGCCCATACACTGAAGCTTTCTTT.

This clonotype appeared a few times. The rearrangement links TRBV20-1 to TRBJ2-7; D unclear. V was shortened by 2 bases and J by 3 bases, with 11 bases between the two germline ends. The CDR3 covers 13 residues. Looked up from germline, CDR1 is DFQATT and CDR2 is SNEGSKA (reference sequence). CDR3 nucleotides: TGCAGTGCTAGAATAGCCGGATTCTACGAGCAGTACTTC. Its protein is CSARIAGFYEQYF.

This clonotype was seen many times. This sequence joins TRBV5-5 and TRBJ2-5; D unclear. Germline values: CDR1 SGHKS, CDR2 YYEKEE (reference sequence). V shed 0 bases and J shed 7 bases, with 4 bases lying between them. The length of the CDR3 is 11 residues. The CDR3 DNA reads TGTGCCAGCAGCTTGGATGTGACCCAGTACTTC. Translated, it gives CASSLDVTQYF.

This clonotype was seen repeatedly, ten times or more. The V gene is TRBV10-3, the J gene TRBJ2-7; 8 nucleotides match TRBD2. Germline V gene lookup returns CDR1 ENHRY and CDR2 SYGVKD. Germline trimming cut 8 bases from V and 2 bases from J; bases unmatched to any gene: 2. CDR3 length equals 12 residues. CDR3 bases: TGTGCCATCGGAGCGGGGGCCTACGAGCAGTACTTC. Residues: CAIGAGAYEQYF.